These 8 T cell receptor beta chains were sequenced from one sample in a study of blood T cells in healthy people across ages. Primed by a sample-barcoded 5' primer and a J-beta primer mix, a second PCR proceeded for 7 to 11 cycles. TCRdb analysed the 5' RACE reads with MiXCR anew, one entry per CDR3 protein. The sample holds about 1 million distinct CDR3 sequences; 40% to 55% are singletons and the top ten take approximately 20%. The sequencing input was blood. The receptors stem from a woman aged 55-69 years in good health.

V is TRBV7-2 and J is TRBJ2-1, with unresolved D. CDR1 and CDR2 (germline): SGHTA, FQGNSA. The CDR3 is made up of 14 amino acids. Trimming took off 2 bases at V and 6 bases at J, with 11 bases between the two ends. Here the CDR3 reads CASSLSRRTNEQFF. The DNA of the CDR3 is TGTGCCAGCAGCTTATCAAGACGGACCAATGAGCAGTTCTTC.

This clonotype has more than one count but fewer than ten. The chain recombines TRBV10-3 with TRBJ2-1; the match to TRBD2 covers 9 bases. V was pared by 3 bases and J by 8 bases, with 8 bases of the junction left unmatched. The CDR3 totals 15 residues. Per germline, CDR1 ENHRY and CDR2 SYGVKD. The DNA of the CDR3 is TGTGCCATCAGTGACCCCGGGACTAGCCGGGATGAGCAGTTCTTC. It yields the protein CAISDPGTSRDEQFF.

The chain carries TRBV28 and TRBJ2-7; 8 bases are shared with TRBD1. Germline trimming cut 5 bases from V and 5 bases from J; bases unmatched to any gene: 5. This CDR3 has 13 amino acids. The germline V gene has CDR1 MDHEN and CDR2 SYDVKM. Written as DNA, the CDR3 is TGTGCCAGCAGTCAAACAGGGGGTAACGAGCAGTACTTC. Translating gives CASSQTGGNEQYF.

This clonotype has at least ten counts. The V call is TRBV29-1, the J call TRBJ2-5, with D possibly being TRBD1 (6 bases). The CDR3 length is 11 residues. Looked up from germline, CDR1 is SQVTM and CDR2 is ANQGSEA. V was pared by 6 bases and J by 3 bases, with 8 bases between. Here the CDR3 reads CSVGTKETQYF. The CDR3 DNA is TGCAGCGTGGGGACAAAAGAGACCCAGTACTTC.

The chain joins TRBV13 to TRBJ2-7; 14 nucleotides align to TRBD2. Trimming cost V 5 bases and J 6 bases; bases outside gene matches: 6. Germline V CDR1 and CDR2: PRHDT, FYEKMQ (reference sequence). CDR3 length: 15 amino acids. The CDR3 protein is CASSPGTSGRLEQYF. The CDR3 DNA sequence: TGTGCCAGCAGCCCCGGGACTAGCGGGAGACTCGAGCAGTACTTC. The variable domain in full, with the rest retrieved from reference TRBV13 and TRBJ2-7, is AAGVIQSPRHLIKEKRETATLKCYPIPRHDTVYWYQQGPGQDPQFLISFYEKMQSDKGSIPDRFSAQQFSDYHSELNMSSLELGDSALYFCASSPGTSGRLEQYFGPGTRLTVT.

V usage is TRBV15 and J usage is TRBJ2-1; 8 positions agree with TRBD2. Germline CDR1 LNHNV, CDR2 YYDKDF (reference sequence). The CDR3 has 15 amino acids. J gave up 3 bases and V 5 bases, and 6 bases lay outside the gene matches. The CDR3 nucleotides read TGTGCCACCAGCCCTCCGGGAGGGATCTACAATGAGCAGTTCTTC. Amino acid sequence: CATSPPGGIYNEQFF.

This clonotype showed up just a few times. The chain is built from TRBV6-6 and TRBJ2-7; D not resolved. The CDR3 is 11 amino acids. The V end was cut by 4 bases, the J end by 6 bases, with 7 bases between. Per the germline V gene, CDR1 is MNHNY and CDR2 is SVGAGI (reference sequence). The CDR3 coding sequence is TGTGCCAGCAGTTTTGTCCTCGAGCAGTACTTC. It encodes CASSFVLEQYF.

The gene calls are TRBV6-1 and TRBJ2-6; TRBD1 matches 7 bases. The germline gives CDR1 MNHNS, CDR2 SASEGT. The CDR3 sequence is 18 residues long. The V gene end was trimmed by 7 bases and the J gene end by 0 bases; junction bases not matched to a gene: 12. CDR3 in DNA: TGTGCCAGCACCCACGAGACAGGGCTAGGCTCTGGGGCCAACGTCCTGACTTTC. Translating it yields CASTHETGLGSGANVLTF.